This T cell receptor (beta chain) is from a study of T cell repertoires in cytomegalovirus infection (dated by TCRdb to the late 2010s). For context, the study as a whole: Recently identified HLA-C-restricted CMV epitopes, whose presentation resists viral immunomodulation, were targeted by peptide stimulations together with well-studied HLA-B-restricted epitopes. Donor HLA type was relevant to the analysis, as public TCR beta signatures indicated carriage of CMV infection together with the matching HLA type.

V drops 2 bases and J drops 3 bases, leaving 10 bases in between. The CDR1 and CDR2 encoded by the germline V gene are MDHEN and SYDVKM. The CDR3 starts with the cysteine, ends with the phenylalanine, and has 14 residues. CDR3 DNA only is kept here, 42 bases in frame from base 1. The treatment or condition label of this sample denotes: in vitro stimulation with specific CMV peptide epitopes to enrich CMV-specific T cells. This clonotype was detected a few times. It has no known antigen specificity. Per-base quality was not reported, and no clone a single base away is much larger than it. What the work shows at the level of the full study, not this receptor alone: In both this cohort and an independent cohort of more than 350 donors, the cumulative frequency of public TCR beta family members distinguished carriers of CMV infection plus the relevant HLA type. The ex vivo response was dominated by HLA-C-restricted CMV-specific TCR beta clonotypes, which also provided the single most frequent clonotype in two of eight donors.

This sample was sequenced with an Illumina HiSeq 1500. TCRdb trimmed the raw reads at Q25, called clones with MiXCR and kept productive beta chains. Each entry merges the rows of one CDR3 protein and shows their most common DNA and genes. This sample is represented by roughly 920,000 distinct CDR3 sequences; roughly 31% of them were singletons. The ten largest clones represent over 12% of the sample. The receptor was isolated from a human donor in good health (CMV status not recorded). Some clones in this sample may be carry-over from other donors' samples. The chain employs TRBV28 and TRBJ1-1, with no reliable assignment of the D segment. Source: cultured CD8+ T cells from PBMCs, taken from culture after CMV antigen stimulation. The CDR3 corresponds to CASSLVGDYTEAFF. The DNA sequence is as follows: TGTGCCAGCAGTTTAGTCGGGGATTACACTGAAGCTTTCTTT.